This entry describes one T cell receptor beta chain. The data belong to a study of blood T cell repertoires in COVID-19. Study-level information: The analysed material was cDNA or gDNA that came from T cells, B-cell-depleted T cells, or PBMCs.

Repertoires were generated with immunoSEQ multiplex PCR, while TCRdb's copy carries only in-frame clones and drops some. The sample records approximately 300,000 clones, about 90% being singletons. From germline, CDR1 is ENHRY and CDR2 SYGVKD. The CDR3 contains 14 residues. Losses at the gene ends were 5 bases for V and 4 bases for J; bases not matched to a gene: 5. Self-reported history from a screening survey and questionnaire set each donor's cohort. The chain employs TRBV10-3 and TRBJ2-7, with TRBD2 matching 10 bases. The sequenced material came from PBMCs or T cells enriched from blood (not recorded which). The receptor's source is a woman aged 25-40 years who had recovered from COVID-19. For the CDR3, the DNA is TGTGCCATCAGTTCTAGCGGGGGAGATTACGAGCAGTACTTC. Translating gives CAISSSGGDYEQYF.